The source of this T cell receptor (beta chain) is a study of blood T cell repertoires in COVID-19. Study-wide context: Samples came from the United States, Italy and Spain, spanning acute and convalescent COVID-19. T cells, B-cell-depleted T cells, or PBMCs provided the cDNA or gDNA that served as material.

In the original workflow: Nucleated cell counts were estimated from reference gene primer amplification. The table came from immunoSEQ multiplex PCR; TCRdb's copy has only in-frame clones and leaves some out. D and trimming come from the DNA, and the V and J calls and clone size come from that table. The data hold 120,000 to 150,000 clones, with 85% to 90% observed a single time. This CDR3 is 15 amino acids long. With V trimmed by 7 bases and J by 5 bases, 7 bases remained unmatched. Per the germline V gene, CDR1 is LNHDA and CDR2 is SQIVND (reference sequence). The TCR sequence derives from a human donor in a cohort sampled during active COVID-19. The specimen was peripheral blood. The chain recombines TRBV19 with TRBJ2-1, with 11 bases matching TRBD1. CDR3 coding DNA: TGTGCCAGTACAACCGGGACAGGGGGGAACAATGAGCAGTTCTTC. It specifies CASTTGTGGNNEQFF.